Below are 24 T cell receptor beta chains sequenced from a single sample in a study of early T cells in non-severe SARS-CoV-2 infection (TCRdb year 2021). Library creation used 5' RACE. TCRdb records NextSeq 500 as the sequencer. TCRdb reworked the public reads: Q25 trimming with fastp, MiXCR clone assembly, productive beta chains retained. Rows merge per CDR3 protein into single entries with the most common DNA and genes. This sample gives under 60,000 distinct CDR3 sequences in total; about 5.6% of them show up just once. The ten largest clones take up 4.5% of the sample. The sequenced sample consisted of whole blood. Every receptor here comes from an adult who was a healthcare worker with PCR-confirmed SARS-CoV-2 infection or an uninfected control (not recorded which).

The sample holds many counts of this clonotype. V and J are TRBV2 and TRBJ2-7, with D perhaps given as TRBD1 or TRBD2 (5 bases each). Germline V gene sequence: CDR1 SNHLY, CDR2 FYNNEI. Trimming took off 5 bases at V and 3 bases at J, with 17 bases between the two ends. The CDR3 has 15 amino acids. CDR3 coding DNA: TGTGCCAGCAGTATTTCGGGACGAAGAAACTACGAGCAGTACTTC. Amino acid sequence: CASSISGRRNYEQYF.

The CDR3 DNA sequence: TGCGCCAGCAGCCCCCGACAGGGGGCGCGTGTCGCTGAAGCTTTCTTT. Its translation is CASSPRQGARVAEAFF. The rearrangement uses TRBV5-1 and TRBJ1-1, with 10 bases identical to TRBD1. Unmatched junction bases numbered 12, after V lost 4 bases and J lost 6 bases. The CDR3 spans 16 residues. Per the germline V gene, CDR1 is SGHRS and CDR2 is YFSETQ.

This clonotype has a count of ten or more. The chain employs TRBV5-1 and TRBJ2-1; D perhaps matches TRBD2 (5 bases). Trimming removed 1 base at V and 4 bases at J, with 21 bases between. The CDR3 has 18 amino acids. Per the germline V gene, CDR1 is SGHRS and CDR2 is YFSETQ. CDR3 sequence (DNA): TGCGCCAGCAGCTTGATGCCCGGAGCGCGAAGCGGATACAATGAGCAGTTCTTC. Protein product: CASSLMPGARSGYNEQFF.

The chain uses TRBV20-1 and TRBJ2-3, with a weak D call TRBD2 (6 bases). The CDR3 runs 14 residues. CDR1 and CDR2 from the germline V gene are DFQATT and SNEGSKA (reference sequence). Trimming stripped 6 bases from V and 0 bases from J, with 13 bases between. The CDR3 here is CSAGAGLSTDTQYF. The CDR3 DNA follows: TGCAGTGCCGGGGCGGGACTTAGCACAGATACGCAGTATTTT.

In its sample, this clonotype was seen a few times. The rearrangement links TRBV29-1 to TRBJ1-1; D perhaps matches TRBD1 (6 bases). Trimming stripped 8 bases from V and 0 bases from J, with 13 bases between. The CDR3 is made up of 13 amino acids. The germline V gene has CDR1 SQVTM and CDR2 ANQGSEA. CDR3 sequence reads: CSTTGQLNTEAFF. The CDR3 bases are TGCAGCACGACGGGACAACTGAACACTGAAGCTTTCTTT.

There are many counts of this clonotype. The V gene is TRBV9, the J gene TRBJ1-1; D ambiguous. This CDR3 has 14 amino acids. Trimming shortened V by 0 bases and J by 2 bases, and 8 bases separated the two germline ends. Germline-derived CDR1 and CDR2 are SGDLS and YYNGEE. CDR3 residues: CASSVGMANTEAFF. Written as DNA, the CDR3 is TGTGCCAGCAGCGTAGGAATGGCTAACACTGAAGCTTTCTTT.

This clonotype was seen many times. The chain couples TRBV6-2 or TRBV6-3 to TRBJ1-1; D is undetermined. The CDR3 has 11 amino acids. Trimming stripped 5 bases from V and 3 bases from J, with 4 bases between. CDR1 MNHEY and CDR2 SVGEGT come from the germline V gene. The CDR3 region is CASSVDTEAFF. As DNA, the CDR3 is TGTGCCAGCAGTGTAGACACTGAAGCTTTCTTT.

As concerns this clonotype: A read error is possible here, since a much larger clone lies one base away. The chain carries TRBV7-7 and TRBJ1-1, with no clear D. Germline V gene sequence: CDR1 SSHAT, CDR2 FNYEAQ (reference sequence). The CDR3 has 13 residues. For the CDR3, the DNA is TGTGTCAGCAGCTTAGCGTTCGACACTGAAGCTTTCTTT. As protein: CVSSLAFDTEAFF.

V is TRBV7-2 and J is TRBJ1-6, with 8 bases matching TRBD1. V lost 6 bases to trimming and J lost 9 bases; unmatched junction nucleotides: 10. CDR1 is SGHTA, CDR2 FQGNSA, per germline. CDR3 size: 15 residues. Here the CDR3 reads CASSFNPGGASPLHF. The CDR3 region has the DNA TGTGCCAGCAGTTTCAACCCAGGGGGCGCTTCACCCCTCCACTTT.

This clonotype was counted many times. The V gene is TRBV5-1, the J gene TRBJ2-3; 10 positions match TRBD2. Unmatched junction bases numbered 8, after V lost 4 bases and J lost 6 bases. The CDR3 covers 15 residues. Germline V gene sequence: CDR1 SGHRS, CDR2 YFSETQ. CDR3 amino acids: CASSLSSGGGDTQYF. Written as DNA, the CDR3 is TGCGCCAGCAGCCTGTCTAGCGGGGGTGGCGATACGCAGTATTTT.

This clonotype was counted ten times or more. The CDR3 region is CASRTTPQETQYF. The CDR3 coding sequence is TGTGCCAGCAGAACTACGCCACAAGAGACCCAGTACTTC. The genes are TRBV6-2 or TRBV6-3 and TRBJ2-5; D is undetermined. The CDR3 length is 13 residues. Germline V CDR1 and CDR2: MNHEY, SVGEGT. The ends were cut back, 6 bases at V and 2 bases at J, with 10 bases in the middle.

The chain combines TRBV20-1 with TRBJ2-4; the match to TRBD1 covers 10 bases. The CDR3 length is 13 residues. Trimming cost V 5 bases and J 6 bases; bases outside gene matches: 4. CDR1 is DFQATT, CDR2 SNEGSKA, per germline (reference sequence). CDR3 protein: CSAEGQGVNIQYF. In DNA, the CDR3 is TGCAGTGCTGAAGGACAGGGGGTAAACATTCAGTACTTC.

This clonotype was seen only a few times. The J gene is TRBJ2-3, the V gene TRBV7-9; 12 nucleotides line up with TRBD2. With V trimmed by 1 base and J by 0 bases, 2 bases remained unmatched. The CDR3 has 17 residues. The germline V gene encodes CDR1 SEHNR and CDR2 FQNEAQ (reference sequence). The CDR3 bases are TGTGCCAGCAGCTTAGTACTAGCGGGAGGCAGCACAGATACGCAGTATTTT. Residues: CASSLVLAGGSTDTQYF.

This clonotype showed up many times. The J gene is TRBJ1-2, the V gene TRBV3-1; D is possibly TRBD1 (6 bases). The CDR3 is made up of 12 amino acids. Germline CDR1 and CDR2: LGHDT and YNNKEL (reference sequence). Trimming stripped 2 bases from V and 9 bases from J, with 10 bases between. CDR3 sequence reads: CASSQQGRSYTF. The CDR3 nucleotides are TGTGCCAGCAGCCAACAGGGGAGGAGCTACACCTTC.

This clonotype was detected many times. V and J are TRBV24-1 and TRBJ2-3; D may correspond to TRBD1 or TRBD2 (5 bases each). The CDR3 length is 13 residues. Looked up from germline, CDR1 is KGHDR and CDR2 is SFDVKD. Trimming cost V 6 bases and J 2 bases, with 8 bases left between them. The chain's CDR3 is CATSRGFTDTQYF. CDR3 coding DNA: TGTGCCACCAGTCGGGGCTTCACAGATACGCAGTATTTT.

In this sample, this clonotype turned up many times. This rearrangement joins TRBV7-2 to TRBJ2-1, with a possible D match to TRBD1 (6 bases). The CDR3 is made up of 14 amino acids. Deletions cut 2 bases from V and 8 bases from J, with 13 bases between. Germline V gene data show CDR1 as SGHTA and CDR2 as FQGNSA. The CDR3 here is CASSLKAGVHEQFF. The CDR3 bases are TGTGCCAGCAGCTTAAAGGCAGGGGTCCATGAGCAGTTCTTC.

This clonotype showed up just a few times. A read error may be the cause here, since a much bigger clone is one base away. This sequence joins TRBV12-3 or TRBV12-4 and TRBJ2-7; 7 nucleotides agree with TRBD1. After removal of 1 base from V and 3 bases from J, the junction contained 0 bases not matched to a gene. The CDR3 sequence is 13 residues long. CDR3: CASSLGDSYEQYF. The CDR3 bases are TGTGCCAGCAGTTTAGGGGACAGCTACGAGCAGTACTTC.

In its sample, this clonotype was seen a few times. The J gene is TRBJ2-1, the V gene TRBV28; D remains ambiguous. The germline CDR1 and CDR2 sequences are MDHEN and SYDVKM. V lost 2 bases to trimming and J lost 0 bases, with 2 bases between them. The CDR3 contains 13 residues. The CDR3 DNA reads as TGTGCCAGCAGTTTACCCTCCTACAATGAGCAGTTCTTC. Its translation is CASSLPSYNEQFF.

This clonotype came up many times. The chain links TRBV27 to TRBJ2-6; the D call may be TRBD1 or TRBD2 (5 bases each). This CDR3 spans 16 amino acids. The V end lost 6 bases, the J end lost 6 bases, and 18 bases lay between the germline ends. Germline assignment: CDR1 MNHEY and CDR2 SMNVEV (reference sequence). The chain's CDR3 is CASSPSRGFMANVLTF. The CDR3 region has the DNA TGTGCCAGCAGCCCGTCCCGGGGCTTCATGGCCAACGTCCTGACTTTC.

This chain connects TRBV2 to TRBJ2-5; D remains ambiguous. This CDR3 contains 15 residues. The germline CDR1 and CDR2 sequences are SNHLY and FYNNEI. The ends were cut back, 5 bases at V and 2 bases at J, with 15 bases in the middle. CDR3 protein: CASSLHRAPQETQYF. CDR3 coding DNA: TGTGCCAGCAGTTTGCATCGGGCGCCTCAAGAGACCCAGTACTTC.

The table lists this clonotype with many counts. The chain recombines TRBV20-1 with TRBJ2-3; D is unclear. CDR3 size: 13 residues. V lost 5 bases and J 2 bases, leaving 11 bases between the germline ends. Germline V gene sequence: CDR1 DFQATT, CDR2 SNEGSKA (reference sequence). The CDR3 DNA reads TGCAGTGCTCCCGACGGTCACACAGATACGCAGTATTTT. Translating it yields CSAPDGHTDTQYF.

This clonotype was counted many times. The chain joins TRBV2 to TRBJ2-1; TRBD2 matches 12 bases. The CDR3 length is 13 residues. The junction had 8 bases not matched to a gene; V was cut back by 6 bases and J by 14 bases. Looked up from germline, CDR1 is SNHLY and CDR2 is FYNNEI. CDR3 sequence reads: CASRRTSGTGEFF. The CDR3 region has the DNA TGTGCCAGCAGACGGACTAGCGGGACCGGTGAGTTCTTC.

This clonotype was observed a handful of times. This sequence joins TRBV3-1 and TRBJ1-4, with D unclear. This CDR3 has 14 residues. V was pared by 3 bases and J by 8 bases, with 13 bases between. Germline lookup yields CDR1 LGHDT and CDR2 YNNKEL (reference sequence). CDR3 protein: CASSHHRVGEKLFF. The CDR3 coding sequence is TGTGCCAGCAGCCATCATCGAGTTGGAGAAAAACTGTTTTTT.

The chain links TRBV20-1 to TRBJ2-7; TRBD2 aligns across 7 bases. CDR1 and CDR2 from the germline V gene are DFQATT and SNEGSKA (reference sequence). The CDR3 runs 13 residues. V lost 5 bases and J lost 7; bases outside the gene matches: 11. DNA for the CDR3: TGCAGTGCTCCAACAACGGGGGGTCGGGAGCAGTACTTC. Translation: CSAPTTGGREQYF.